This TCR beta chain emerged from a study of CD8+CD57+ T cells in acquired aplastic anemia. Study information: CD4+ and CD8+ cells, once sorted, gave DNA averaging about 3 ug.

Study-wide points: A significant difference in CD8+ Simpson's diversity between patients and controls was not found. Comparison of patients with controls identified nearly 30 shared CD8+ CDR3 sequences.

Genomic DNA constituted the template upon which TCR beta VDJ and CDR3 profiling was performed. TCRdb fed the reads into MiXCR, producing one record per CDR3 protein. The data show about 190,000 distinct CDR3 sequences, under 55% seen once. Those patients picked for sequencing had displayed CD8+CD57+ cell expansion on flow cytometry. This CDR3 is 13 amino acids long. Trimming cost V 3 bases and J 4 bases; bases outside gene matches: 3. Germline assignment: CDR1 SQVTM and CDR2 ANQGSEA. This clonotype was recorded at least ten times. The antigen is not known. This receptor was identified in a human donor with aplastic anemia. The specimen sequenced was sorted CD4+, CD8+, or CD8+CD57+ T cells (not recorded which) from PBMCs. V gene TRBV29-1 combines with J gene TRBJ2-7, with TRBD1 identical over 10 bases. CDR3 sequence reads: CSVEGQGFYEQYF. As DNA, the CDR3 is TGCAGCGTTGAGGGACAGGGGTTTTACGAGCAGTACTTC.